A single sample is the source of the 29 T cell receptor beta chains below, sequenced in a study of siplizumab effects on memory and regulatory T cells. The assay was immunoSEQ multiplex PCR, and TCRdb's table has in-frame clones only and misses some. This sample has around 6,500 clones, with approximately 60% found just once. Sequenced sample: effector memory CD8+ T cells sorted from blood. Documented subset: unstimulated CD8+ effector memory T cells. These receptor sequences come from a human donor in good health.

This clone came up a few times. The CDR3 sequence: CASSDSGGKQETQYF. The CDR3 DNA reads TGTGCCAGCAGTGATAGCGGGGGAAAACAAGAGACCCAGTACTTC. V is TRBV6-4 and J is TRBJ2-5, with TRBD2 identical over 9 bases. With V trimmed by 3 bases and J by 2 bases, 4 bases remained unmatched. Per the germline V gene, CDR1 is MRHNA and CDR2 is SNTAGT. This CDR3 comprises 15 residues.

The chain couples TRBV6-5 to TRBJ2-5; no firm D call. CDR1 is MNHEY and CDR2 is SVGAGI in the germline V gene. V was cut by 7 bases and J by 5 bases, with 14 bases left in between. The CDR3 loop spans 13 amino acids. This CDR3 reads CASNKIQGETQYF. CDR3 bases: TGTGCCAGCAATAAAATCCAAGGGGAGACCCAGTACTTC.

This clone was recorded once. The chain has TRBV7-9 and TRBJ2-2; D remains ambiguous. Per germline, CDR1 SEHNR and CDR2 FQNEAQ (reference sequence). Deletions cut 5 bases from V and 5 bases from J, with 15 bases between. The CDR3 length is 15 residues. In DNA form, the CDR3 reads TGTGCCAGCAGCCAAGATCGTGCCGGGACCGGGGAGCTGTTTTTT. This gives the protein CASSQDRAGTGELFF.

The gene calls are TRBV29-1 and TRBJ2-2, with 10 bases lining up with TRBD1. Per the germline V gene, CDR1 is SQVTM and CDR2 is ANQGSEA. CDR3 length: 15 amino acids. Trimming took 5 bases from V and 7 from J; bases not matched to a gene: 10. CDR3 sequence reads: CSVTVGTGEGGELFF. The CDR3 region has the DNA TGCAGCGTTACGGTCGGGACAGGGGAGGGCGGGGAGCTGTTTTTT.

The V gene is TRBV10-3, the J gene TRBJ1-2; TRBD1 is a possible D gene (5 bases). Trimming cost V 4 bases and J 7 bases, with 10 bases left between them. Germline V gene lookup returns CDR1 ENHRY and CDR2 SYGVKD. This CDR3 spans 12 amino acids. CDR3 in DNA: TGTGCCATCAGTGTGAGGGGTGCTGGCTACACCTTC. It specifies CAISVRGAGYTF.

This clone was detected only once. The chain uses TRBV15 and TRBJ2-3; the D is unclear. This CDR3 has 16 residues. Germline assignment: CDR1 LNHNV and CDR2 YYDKDF (reference sequence). V was cut by 5 bases and J by 4 bases, with 19 bases left in between. CDR3 sequence: CATSATGPDGADTQYF. Written as DNA, the CDR3 is TGTGCCACCAGCGCAACCGGGCCAGATGGCGCAGATACGCAGTATTTT. Supplemented by reference TRBV15 and TRBJ2-3, the full variable domain reads DAMVIQNPRYQVTQFGKPVTLSCSQTLNHNVMYWYQQKSSQAPKLLFHYYDKDFNNEADTPDNFQSRRPNTSFCFLDIRSPGLGDTAMYLCATSATGPDGADTQYFGPGTRLTVL.

Of note for this clone: Distinct nucleotide sequences in the sample also encode this CDR3. The chain joins TRBV6-4 to TRBJ2-3; 8 bases line up with TRBD2. Germline trimming cut 2 bases from V and 4 bases from J; bases unmatched to any gene: 2. Per germline, CDR1 MRHNA and CDR2 SNTAGT. The CDR3 loop spans 14 amino acids. In DNA form, the CDR3 reads TGTGCCAGCAGTGACAGCGGGGGAGCAGATACGCAGTATTTT. Its protein product is CASSDSGGADTQYF.

V usage is TRBV5-4 and J usage is TRBJ2-7; 9 bases match TRBD1. CDR3 size: 16 residues. Germline V CDR1 and CDR2: SGHNT, YYREEE (reference sequence). Trimming at V came to 4 bases and at J to 3 bases, leaving 11 bases not matched to a gene. In DNA form, the CDR3 reads TGTGCCAGCAGCCAAGACGCGACAGGGGGATACTACGAGCAGTACTTC. This encodes CASSQDATGGYYEQYF.

The chain joins TRBV9 to TRBJ1-1, with D possibly matching TRBD1 (5 bases). The CDR3 spans 17 residues. V was trimmed by 4 bases and J by 1 base, leaving 20 bases between them. Germline V lookup: CDR1 SGDLS, CDR2 YYNGEE. The CDR3 DNA follows: TGTGCCAGCAGCAATCCCAGGGTAGGGCCCACGAACACTGAAGCTTTCTTT. It encodes CASSNPRVGPTNTEAFF.

This chain joins TRBV15 and TRBJ2-3; TRBD2 agrees at 8 bases. Germline-derived CDR1 and CDR2 are LNHNV and YYDKDF (reference sequence). V was clipped by 0 bases and J by 5 bases; unmatched bases: 10. The CDR3 contains 17 residues. The CDR3 DNA is TGTGCCACCAGCAGAGATATTAGCGGGGCCGCGGGAGATACGCAGTATTTT. It yields the protein CATSRDISGAAGDTQYF.

This clone occurred a few times. V gene TRBV6-5 combines with J gene TRBJ2-7; D gene unclear. Trimming pared 0 bases from V and 4 bases from J, leaving 13 bases between. This CDR3 spans 15 amino acids. The germline CDR1 and CDR2 sequences are MNHEY and SVGAGI. CDR3 nucleotide sequence: TGTGCCAGCAGTTACTCGACGGAACAAGGGTACGAGCAGTACTTC. This gives the protein CASSYSTEQGYEQYF.

The genes are TRBV7-9 and TRBJ2-7; D may be TRBD2 (6 bases). In germline, CDR1 is SEHNR, CDR2 FQNEAQ (reference sequence). The CDR3 runs to 18 residues. V was shortened by 1 base and J by 3 bases, with 22 bases between the two germline ends. In DNA form, the CDR3 reads TGTGCCAGCAGCTTAGTCGGCTGGCAGTGGGACTCGAGCTACGAGCAGTACTTC. Amino acids: CASSLVGWQWDSSYEQYF.

The chain employs TRBV29-1 and TRBJ2-7; no definite D call. In germline, CDR1 is SQVTM, CDR2 ANQGSEA. The CDR3 consists of 15 residues. Between the trimmed V and J ends, which lost 1 base and 1 base, there was a span of 14 bases. CDR3 DNA: TGCAGCGTTGAAGGATCCGAGACACTTTCCTACGAGCAGTACTTC. It encodes CSVEGSETLSYEQYF.

Notes on this clone: It is unclear where the CDR3 begins or ends on the DNA, so no DNA is shown, and the CDR3 is as TCRdb lists it. J is TRBJ2-1 and V is TRBV19. Germline values: CDR1 LNHDA, CDR2 SQIVND (reference sequence). The CDR3 length is 14 residues, termini included. The CDR3 reads CATHSLHFGNEQFF.

The gene calls are TRBV25-1 and TRBJ2-3; possibly TRBD2 for D (5 bases). V lost 2 bases, J lost 5 bases, and 11 bases lay in between. This CDR3 has 14 residues. Germline V gene data show CDR1 as MGHDK and CDR2 as SYGVNS. CDR3 in DNA: TGTGCCAGCAGTGAAACTAGTTTCCAAGATACGCAGTATTTT. This encodes CASSETSFQDTQYF. Together with reference TRBV25-1 and TRBJ2-3, the CDR3 gives the full variable domain: EADIYQTPRYLVIGTGKKITLECSQTMGHDKMYWYQQDPGMELHLIHYSYGVNSTEKGDLSSESTVSRIRTEHFPLTLESARPSHTSQYLCASSETSFQDTQYFGPGTRLTVL.

This clone was seen only a few times. The J gene is TRBJ1-2, the V gene TRBV6-5, with D uncertain. Germline V gene sequence: CDR1 MNHEY, CDR2 SVGAGI. Trimming shortened V by 5 bases and J by 4 bases, and 14 bases separated the two germline ends. There are 14 residues in the CDR3. CDR3 sequence: CASSPLGGSYGYTF. CDR3 in DNA: TGTGCCAGCAGTCCGCTGGGAGGAAGCTATGGCTACACCTTC.

The table lists this clone with a count of one. The rearrangement uses TRBV29-1 and TRBJ2-1, with D hard to call. Germline-derived CDR1 and CDR2 are SQVTM and ANQGSEA. Trimming removed 3 bases from V and 15 bases from J, with 6 bases in between. The CDR3 consists of 8 residues. CDR3 bases: TGCAGCGTTGACGTTGGGTTCTTC. This translates into CSVDVGFF.

The sample holds one count of this clone. The chain carries TRBV10-1 and TRBJ2-3; 11 positions agree with TRBD1. Germline CDR1 is WNHNN and CDR2 is SYGVQD (reference sequence). This CDR3 contains 15 residues. V was clipped by 2 bases and J by 5 bases; unmatched bases: 3. The CDR3 DNA reads TGCGCCAGCAGTGAGGGACAGGGGGCTTTAGATACGCAGTATTTT. It translates to CASSEGQGALDTQYF.

V usage is TRBV7-6 and J usage is TRBJ2-5, with 10 bases fitting TRBD2. Germline lookup yields CDR1 SGHVS and CDR2 FNYEAQ. The CDR3 runs 20 residues. With 2 bases clipped from V and 3 bases from J, the junction kept 18 bases outside the gene matches. The CDR3 nucleotides are TGTGCCAGCAGCTTAAGTTTCGGGCAAGGGACTAGCGTCGGAGAAGAGACCCAGTACTTC. Translating it yields CASSLSFGQGTSVGEETQYF.

The rearrangement links TRBV29-1 to TRBJ1-1; D unclear. Germline CDR1 and CDR2: SQVTM and ANQGSEA. The V and J ends lost 4 bases and 0 bases respectively, with 9 bases between them. The CDR3 is 13 residues long. CDR3 protein: CSVGGKMNTEAFF. The CDR3 nucleotides read TGCAGCGTTGGGGGTAAGATGAACACTGAAGCTTTCTTT.

This clone was observed a few times. The chain links TRBV10-1 to TRBJ1-6; D remains ambiguous. Per germline, CDR1 WNHNN and CDR2 SYGVQD (reference sequence). V lost 4 bases and J 9 bases, leaving 13 bases between the germline ends. The CDR3 consists of 14 residues. In nucleotides, the CDR3 is TGCGCCAGCAGTGCCGGGGAAACTAGTTCACCCCTCCACTTT. Protein product: CASSAGETSSPLHF.

Comment on this clone: The junction differs from germline at one of its ends, possibly a read error. This chain joins TRBV5-1 and TRBJ1-5; 7 nucleotides align to TRBD1. There are 15 residues in the CDR3. Germline V gives CDR1 SGHRS, CDR2 YFSETQ. CDR3 DNA sequence: TGTGCCAGCAGCGTCTTACAGGGGACGGGGCAGCCCCAGCATTTT. Protein sequence: CASSVLQGTGQPQHF.

This clone was detected a few times. Within the sample, other DNA sequences also encode this same CDR3. The genes are TRBV7-2 and TRBJ2-1; 8 positions match TRBD2. With V trimmed by 4 bases and J by 2 bases, 4 bases remained unmatched. The CDR3 is made up of 15 amino acids. Looked up from germline, CDR1 is SGHTA and CDR2 is FQGNSA. The CDR3 here is CASSSTSGPYNEQFF. The CDR3 DNA is TGTGCCAGCAGCTCAACTAGCGGTCCCTACAATGAGCAGTTCTTC.

About this clone itself: Its ends do not fully match the called genes, so a read error is possible. The V gene is TRBV7-3, the J gene TRBJ2-7; 9 positions agree with TRBD2. In germline, CDR1 is SGHTA, CDR2 FQGTGA. This CDR3 has 15 amino acids. CDR3 in amino acids: CASSITGTSFNEQYF. CDR3 in DNA: TGTGCCAGCAGCATAACCGGGACTAGCTTTAACGAGCAGTACTTC. The complete variable domain, with remaining parts taken from reference TRBV7-3 and TRBJ2-7, reads GAGVSQTPSNKVTEKGKYVELRCDPISGHTALYWYRQSLGQGPEFLIYFQGTGAADDSGLPNDRFFAVRPEGSVSTLKIQRTERGDSAVYLCASSITGTSFNEQYFGPGTRLTVT.

The chain links TRBV2 to TRBJ1-3; 7 nucleotides agree with TRBD1. V was clipped by 7 bases and J by 2 bases; unmatched bases: 11. The CDR3 sequence is 16 residues long. Per germline, CDR1 SNHLY and CDR2 FYNNEI. The CDR3 reads CASMAEGAFAGNTIYF. CDR3 nucleotide sequence: TGTGCCAGCATGGCGGAGGGGGCTTTTGCTGGAAACACCATATATTTT.

This clone ranks as medium-sized (0.01 to 0.1%). The J gene is TRBJ2-3, the V gene TRBV10-2; the match to TRBD2 covers 11 bases. The J segment lost 2 bases and the V segment lost 6 bases, leaving 4 bases of the junction unmatched. The CDR3 is 15 residues long. The germline V gene encodes CDR1 WSHSY and CDR2 SAAADI. CDR3 amino acids: CASRATSGVTDTQYF. CDR3 coding DNA: TGCGCCAGCAGGGCGACTAGCGGGGTCACAGATACGCAGTATTTT.

About this clone itself: Relative to the germline gene, one junction end is altered; a read error may explain this. The chain combines TRBV29-1 with TRBJ2-7; the D call may be TRBD1 or TRBD2 (5 bases each). The CDR3 totals 14 residues. Looked up from germline, CDR1 is SQVTM and CDR2 is ANQGSEA. Here the CDR3 reads CSVEGDGVTYEQYF. CDR3 bases: TGCAGCGTAGAAGGGGACGGTGTAACCTACGAGCAGTACTTC.

This clone was seen more than once but under ten times. The chain combines TRBV6-4 with TRBJ2-3; 13 bases map to TRBD2. Germline V gene lookup returns CDR1 MRHNA and CDR2 SNTAGT. Unmatched junction bases numbered 1, after V lost 0 bases and J lost 4 bases. The CDR3 runs 16 residues. The CDR3 is CASSDSTSGGSDTQYF. CDR3 nucleotide sequence: TGTGCCAGCAGTGACTCGACTAGCGGGGGGTCAGATACGCAGTATTTT.

This clone was counted a few times. The genes are TRBV9 and TRBJ2-3, with 7 bases identical to TRBD2. V shed 1 base, J shed 4 bases, and the junction held 6 bases outside the gene matches. The CDR3 sequence is 15 residues long. Looked up from germline, CDR1 is SGDLS and CDR2 is YYNGEE. The chain's CDR3 is CASSVTAGVADTQYF. CDR3 in DNA: TGTGCCAGCAGCGTAACGGCGGGGGTGGCAGATACGCAGTATTTT.